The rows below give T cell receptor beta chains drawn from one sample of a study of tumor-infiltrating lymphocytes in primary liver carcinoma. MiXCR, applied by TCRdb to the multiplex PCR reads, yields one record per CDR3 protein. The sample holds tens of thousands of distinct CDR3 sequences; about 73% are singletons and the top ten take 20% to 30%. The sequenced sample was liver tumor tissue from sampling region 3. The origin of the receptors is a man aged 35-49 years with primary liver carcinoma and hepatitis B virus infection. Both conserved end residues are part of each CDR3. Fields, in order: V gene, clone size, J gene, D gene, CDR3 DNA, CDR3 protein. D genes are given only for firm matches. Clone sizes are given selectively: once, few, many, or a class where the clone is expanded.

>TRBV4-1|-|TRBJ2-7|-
TGCGTCAGTAGCCATGATTTTAGCGGAAGCTCCTACGAGCAGTACTTC
CVSSHDFSGSSYEQYF
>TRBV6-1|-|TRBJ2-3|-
TGTGCCAGCACTGAACTAACAGGAGAGACAGATACGCAGTATTTT
CASTELTGETDTQYF
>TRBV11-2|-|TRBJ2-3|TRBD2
TGTACCAGCAGGTTAGGACCCCCTAGCGGCCTCAACACAGATACGCAGTATTTT
CTSRLGPPSGLNTDTQYF
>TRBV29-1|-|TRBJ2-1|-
TGCAGCGTTGCCCTACTAGGCAGTCACTCCTACAATGAGCAGTTCTTC
CSVALLGSHSYNEQFF
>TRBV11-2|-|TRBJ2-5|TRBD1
TGTGTCAGCAGCTCGTATGCAGGGACAGGGGGTTACCAAGAGACCCAGTACTTC
CVSSSYAGTGGYQETQYF
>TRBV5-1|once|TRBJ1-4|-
TGCGCCAGCAGTTCGGGTGTCTTAGAGCCGGGACGGGACGGTGAAAAACTGTTTTTT
CASSSGVLEPGRDGEKLFF
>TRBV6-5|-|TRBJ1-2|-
TGTGCCAGCGGACTAGCGGCTAGCTATGGCTACACCTTC
CASGLAASYGYTF
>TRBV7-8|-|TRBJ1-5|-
TGTGCCAGCAGTTTAGCTAGGGCTCAGTCCCAGCATTTT
CASSLARAQSQHF
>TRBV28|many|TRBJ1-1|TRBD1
TGTGCCAGCCCTCCCGGGACAGGGGTGAACACTGAAGCTTTCTTT
CASPPGTGVNTEAFF
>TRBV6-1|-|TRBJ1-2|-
-
CANSEALWGVAYGCTF
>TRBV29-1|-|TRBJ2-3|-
TGCAACATTCCTCGAATTAGCGGTACTACAGATACGCAGTATTTT
CNIPRISGTTDTQYF
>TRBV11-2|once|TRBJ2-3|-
TGTGCCAACAGCGAACGGGACTGGCACACAGATGCGCAGTATTTT
CANSERDWHTDAQYF
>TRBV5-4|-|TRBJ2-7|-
TGTGCCAGGAGCACACGACTAACCTACGGGCAGTACTTC
CARSTRLTYGQYF
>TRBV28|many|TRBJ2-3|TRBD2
TGTGCCAGCAGTTTAAATTCGGGAGGGGCAGATACGCAGTATTTT
CASSLNSGGADTQYF
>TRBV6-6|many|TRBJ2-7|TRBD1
TGTGCCAGCAGGGATCACGGGACAGGGTCCTACGAGCAGTACTTC
CASRDHGTGSYEQYF
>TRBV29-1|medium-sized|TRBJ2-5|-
TGCAGCGTTGACGAGATAACCGGAGAGACCCAGTACTTC
CSVDEITGETQYF
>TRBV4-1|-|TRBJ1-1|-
TGCGCCAGGGGCCAAGATGGAGGGAACACTGAAGCTTTCTTT
CARGQDGGNTEAFF
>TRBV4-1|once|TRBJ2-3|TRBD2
TGCGCCAGTAACCTCACCGGGACTAACAGGAGCACGCAGTATTTT
CASNLTGTNRSTQYF
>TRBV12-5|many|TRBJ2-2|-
TGTGCTAGTGGTCCTCCCGGGACGGCGAACACCGGGGAGCTGTTTTTT
CASGPPGTANTGELFF
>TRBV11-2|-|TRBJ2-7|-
TGTGCCAGCAGCTTAGACACCGGGAATCAATACGAGCAGTACTTC
CASSLDTGNQYEQYF
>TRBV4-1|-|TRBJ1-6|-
TGCGCCAGCAGCCATCTCACCGGGAAGGCTAATTCACCCTTCCACTTT
CASSHLTGKANSPFHF
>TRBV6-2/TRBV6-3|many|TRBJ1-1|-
TGTGCCAGCAGTTACTATTCCCGGGCAGAAGAGACTGAAGCTTTCTTT
CASSYYSRAEETEAFF